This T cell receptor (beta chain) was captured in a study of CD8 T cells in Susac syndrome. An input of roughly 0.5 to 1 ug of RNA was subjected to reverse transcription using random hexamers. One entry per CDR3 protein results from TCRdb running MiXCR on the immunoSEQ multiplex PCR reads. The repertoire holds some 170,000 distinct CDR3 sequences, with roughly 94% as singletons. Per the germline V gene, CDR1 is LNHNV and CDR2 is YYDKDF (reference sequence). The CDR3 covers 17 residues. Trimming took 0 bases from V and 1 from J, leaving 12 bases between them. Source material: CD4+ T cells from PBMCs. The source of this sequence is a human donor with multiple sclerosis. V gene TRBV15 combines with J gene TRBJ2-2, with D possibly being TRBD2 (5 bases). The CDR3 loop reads CATSRDLREGNTGELFF. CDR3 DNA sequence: TGTGCCACCAGCAGAGATCTTAGAGAGGGGAACACCGGGGAGCTGTTTTTT.